The present entry profiles one T cell receptor (beta chain) with its context. Its antigen is currently unknown. These data originate in a study of CD8+ T cells in alopecia areata. The treatment denotes: oral pan-JAK inhibitor, 5-10 mg twice daily. Extraction of RNA preceded its reverse transcription into cDNA, which served as the sequencing template. Profiling relied on immunoSEQ multiplex PCR, and the TCRdb table lists in-frame clones only, not all of them. The repertoire holds about 180,000 clones, with roughly 50% as singletons. Study-wide points: In lesional scalp, particularly from alopecia totalis/universalis, clonality was higher than in normal scalp. Patients shared TCRs less clearly than mice did, possibly owing to HLA.

The CDR3 covers 14 residues. The germline V gene encodes CDR1 GTSNPN and CDR2 SVGIG (reference sequence). Trimming left V 2 bases short and J 1 base short, with 11 bases between. Sample: CD8+ T cells sorted from blood, taken at week 24, from a patient treated with tofacitinib. This TCR came from a human donor with alopecia areata. J is TRBJ1-1 and V is TRBV30; a possible D gene is TRBD1 (5 bases). Written as DNA, the CDR3 is TGTGCCTGGAGTCCTGGACACAGGAACACTGAAGCTTTCTTT. This gives the protein CAWSPGHRNTEAFF.